The present TCR beta chain was sequenced within a study of blood T cells in healthy people across ages. Together with a sample-barcoded 5' primer, a J-beta primer mix was included in a second PCR lasting about 7 to 12 cycles. The authors tagged each cDNA molecule using a template-switch adaptor with 12 random nucleotides. Using its own MiXCR run on the 5' RACE reads, TCRdb lists one record per CDR3 protein. The repertoire holds around 2 million distinct CDR3 sequences, with more than 35% as singletons. This clonotype showed up just a few times. Trimming left V 6 bases short and J 8 bases short, with 22 bases between. The germline CDR1 and CDR2 sequences are MNHNY and SVGAGI (reference sequence). The length of the CDR3 is 15 residues.

The receptor comes from a human donor in good health. The V call is TRBV6-6, the J call TRBJ1-2; D might be TRBD1 (6 bases). Sequenced input: blood. CDR3 protein: CASSFEQGFSNGYTF. The DNA of the CDR3 is TGTGCCAGCAGCTTCGAACAGGGATTTAGCAACGGCTACACCTTC.